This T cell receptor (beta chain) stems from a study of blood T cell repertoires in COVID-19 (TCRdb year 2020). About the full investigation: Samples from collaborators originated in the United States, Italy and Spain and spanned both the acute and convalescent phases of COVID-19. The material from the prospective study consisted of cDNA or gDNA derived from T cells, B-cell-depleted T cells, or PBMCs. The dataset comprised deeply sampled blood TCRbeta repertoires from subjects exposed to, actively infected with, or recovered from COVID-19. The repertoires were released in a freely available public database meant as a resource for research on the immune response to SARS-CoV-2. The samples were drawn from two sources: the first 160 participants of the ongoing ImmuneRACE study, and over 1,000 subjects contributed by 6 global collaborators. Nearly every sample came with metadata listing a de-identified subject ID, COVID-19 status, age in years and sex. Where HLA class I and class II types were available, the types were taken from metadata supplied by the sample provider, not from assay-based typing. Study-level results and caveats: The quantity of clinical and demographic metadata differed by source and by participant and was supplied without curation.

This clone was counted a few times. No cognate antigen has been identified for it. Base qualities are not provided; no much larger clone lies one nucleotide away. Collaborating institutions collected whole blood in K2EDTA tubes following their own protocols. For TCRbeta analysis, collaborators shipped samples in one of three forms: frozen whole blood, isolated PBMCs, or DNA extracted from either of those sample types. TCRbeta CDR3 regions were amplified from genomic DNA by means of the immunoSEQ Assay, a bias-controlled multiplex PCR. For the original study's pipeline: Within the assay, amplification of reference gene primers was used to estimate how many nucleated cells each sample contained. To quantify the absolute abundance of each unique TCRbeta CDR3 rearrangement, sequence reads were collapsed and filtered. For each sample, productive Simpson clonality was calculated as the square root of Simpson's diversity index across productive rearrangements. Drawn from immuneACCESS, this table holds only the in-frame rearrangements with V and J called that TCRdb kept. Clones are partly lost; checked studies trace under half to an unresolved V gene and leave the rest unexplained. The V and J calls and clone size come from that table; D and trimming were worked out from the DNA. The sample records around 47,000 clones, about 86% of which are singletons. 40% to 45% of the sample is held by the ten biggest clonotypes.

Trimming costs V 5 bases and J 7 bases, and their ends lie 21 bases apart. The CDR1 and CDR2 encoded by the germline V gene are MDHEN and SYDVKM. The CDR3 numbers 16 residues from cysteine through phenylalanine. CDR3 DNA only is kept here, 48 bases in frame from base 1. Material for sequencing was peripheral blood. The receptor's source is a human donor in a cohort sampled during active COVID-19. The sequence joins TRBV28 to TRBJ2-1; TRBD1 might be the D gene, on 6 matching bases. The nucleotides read TGTGCCAGCAGTCCTTCGGATGGGCAGGGGATAAATGAGCAGTTCTTC. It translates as CASSPSDGQGINEQFF.